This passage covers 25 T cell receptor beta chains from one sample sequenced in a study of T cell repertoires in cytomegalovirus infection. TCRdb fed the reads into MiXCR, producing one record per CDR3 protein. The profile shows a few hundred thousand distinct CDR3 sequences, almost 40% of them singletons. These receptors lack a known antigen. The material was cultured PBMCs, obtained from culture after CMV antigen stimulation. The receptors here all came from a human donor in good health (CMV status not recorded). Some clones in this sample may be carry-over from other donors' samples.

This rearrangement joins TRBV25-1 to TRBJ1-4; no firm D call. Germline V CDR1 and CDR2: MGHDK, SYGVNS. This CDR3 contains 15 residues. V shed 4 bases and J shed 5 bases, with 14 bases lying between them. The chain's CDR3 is CASSAPGLINEKLFF. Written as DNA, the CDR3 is TGTGCCAGCAGTGCCCCGGGTCTCATAAATGAAAAACTGTTTTTT.

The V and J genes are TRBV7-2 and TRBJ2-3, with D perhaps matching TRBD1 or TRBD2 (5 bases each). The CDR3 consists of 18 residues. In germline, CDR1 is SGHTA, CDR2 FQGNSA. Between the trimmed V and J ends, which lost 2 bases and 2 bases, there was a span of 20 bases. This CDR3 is CASSLRGVLRANTDTQYF. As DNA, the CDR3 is TGTGCCAGCAGCTTAAGGGGCGTTTTGCGGGCGAACACAGATACGCAGTATTTT.

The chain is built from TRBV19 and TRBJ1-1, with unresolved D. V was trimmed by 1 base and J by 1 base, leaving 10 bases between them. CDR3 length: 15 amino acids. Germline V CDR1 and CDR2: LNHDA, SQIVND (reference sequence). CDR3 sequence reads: CASSIARQANTEAFF. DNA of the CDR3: TGTGCCAGTAGTATAGCTCGCCAGGCGAACACTGAAGCTTTCTTT. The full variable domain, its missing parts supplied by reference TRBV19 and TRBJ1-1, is DGGITQSPKYLFRKEGQNVTLSCEQNLNHDAMYWYRQDPGQGLRLIYYSQIVNDFQKGDIAEGYSVSREKKESFPLTVTSAQKNPTAFYLCASSIARQANTEAFFGQGTRLTVV.

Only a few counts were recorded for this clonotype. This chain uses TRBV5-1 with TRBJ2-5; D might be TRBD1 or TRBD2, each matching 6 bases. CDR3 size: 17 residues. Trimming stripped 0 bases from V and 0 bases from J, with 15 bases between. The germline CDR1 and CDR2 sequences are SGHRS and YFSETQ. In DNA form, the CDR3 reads TGCGCCAGCAGCTTGGCCGGGACGGGGGCCTACCAAGAGACCCAGTACTTC. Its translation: CASSLAGTGAYQETQYF.

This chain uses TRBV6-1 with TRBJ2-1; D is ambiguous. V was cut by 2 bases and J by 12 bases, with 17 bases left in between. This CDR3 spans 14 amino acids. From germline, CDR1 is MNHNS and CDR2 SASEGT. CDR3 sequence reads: CASSEPPALFWQFF. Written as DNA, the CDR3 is TGTGCCAGCAGTGAACCACCCGCTCTATTTTGGCAGTTCTTC.

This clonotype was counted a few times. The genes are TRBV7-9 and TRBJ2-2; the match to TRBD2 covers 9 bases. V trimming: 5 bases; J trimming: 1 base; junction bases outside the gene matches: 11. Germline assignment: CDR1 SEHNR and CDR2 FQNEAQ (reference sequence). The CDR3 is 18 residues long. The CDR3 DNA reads TGTGCCAGCAGCGGCAAGGGACTAGCCCAAGTGAACACCGGGGAGCTGTTTTTT. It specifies CASSGKGLAQVNTGELFF. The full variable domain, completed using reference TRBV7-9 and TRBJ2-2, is DTGVSQNPRHKITKRGQNVTFRCDPISEHNRLYWYRQTLGQGPEFLTYFQNEAQLEKSRLLSDRFSAERPKGSFSTLEIQRTEQGDSAMYLCASSGKGLAQVNTGELFFGEGSRLTVL.

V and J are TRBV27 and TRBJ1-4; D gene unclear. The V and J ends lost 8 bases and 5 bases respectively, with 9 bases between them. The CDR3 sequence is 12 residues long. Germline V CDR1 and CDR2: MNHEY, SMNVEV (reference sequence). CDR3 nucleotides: TGTGCCAGCGCCGGAACGAATGAAAAACTGTTTTTT. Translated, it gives CASAGTNEKLFF.

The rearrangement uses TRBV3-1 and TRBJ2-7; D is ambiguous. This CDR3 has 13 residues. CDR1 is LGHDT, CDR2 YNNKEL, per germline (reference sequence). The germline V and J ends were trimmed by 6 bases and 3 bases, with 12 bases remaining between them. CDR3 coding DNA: TGTGCCAGCAGTCTAGGGTGGAACTACGAGCAGTACTTC. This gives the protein CASSLGWNYEQYF.

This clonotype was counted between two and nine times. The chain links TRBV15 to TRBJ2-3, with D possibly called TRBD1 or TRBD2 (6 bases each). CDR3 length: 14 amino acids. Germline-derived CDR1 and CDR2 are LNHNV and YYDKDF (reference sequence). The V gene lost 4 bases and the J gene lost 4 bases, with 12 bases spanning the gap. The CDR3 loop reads CATSTGAGPDTQYF. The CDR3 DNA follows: TGTGCCACCAGCACGGGGGCCGGGCCAGATACGCAGTATTTT.

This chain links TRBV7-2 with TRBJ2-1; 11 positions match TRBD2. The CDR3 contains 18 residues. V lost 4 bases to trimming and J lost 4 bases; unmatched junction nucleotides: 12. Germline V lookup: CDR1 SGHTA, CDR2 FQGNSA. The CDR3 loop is CASSSWGILAGGYNEQFF. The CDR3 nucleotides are TGTGCCAGCAGCTCTTGGGGCATTTTAGCGGGAGGGTACAATGAGCAGTTCTTC.

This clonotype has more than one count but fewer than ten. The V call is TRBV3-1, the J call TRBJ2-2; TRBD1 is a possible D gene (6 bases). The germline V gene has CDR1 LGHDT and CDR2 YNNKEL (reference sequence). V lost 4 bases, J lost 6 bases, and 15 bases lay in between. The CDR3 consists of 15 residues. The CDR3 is CASSPTGKPPGELFF. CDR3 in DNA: TGTGCCAGCAGCCCAACAGGGAAGCCTCCCGGGGAGCTGTTTTTT.

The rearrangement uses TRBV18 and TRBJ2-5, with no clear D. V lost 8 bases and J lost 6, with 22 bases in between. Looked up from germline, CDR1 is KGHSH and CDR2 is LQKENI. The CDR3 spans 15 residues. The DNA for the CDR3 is TGTGCCAGCCTGGACGCCCCAAGGAATTATAAGACCCAGTACTTC. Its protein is CASLDAPRNYKTQYF.

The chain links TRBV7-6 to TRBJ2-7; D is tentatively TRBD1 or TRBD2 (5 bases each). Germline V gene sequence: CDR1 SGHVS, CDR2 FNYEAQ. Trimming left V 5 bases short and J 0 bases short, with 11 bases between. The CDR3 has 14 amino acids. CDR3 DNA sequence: TGTGCCAGCAGCCCGGGGACGTTCTCCTACGAGCAGTACTTC. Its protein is CASSPGTFSYEQYF.

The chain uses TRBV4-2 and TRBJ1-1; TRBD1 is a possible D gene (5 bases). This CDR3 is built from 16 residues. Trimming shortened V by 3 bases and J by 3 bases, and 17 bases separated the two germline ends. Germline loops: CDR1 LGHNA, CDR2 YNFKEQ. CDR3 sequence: CASSHKWGVDDTEAFF. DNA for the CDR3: TGTGCCAGCAGCCATAAATGGGGGGTTGACGACACTGAAGCTTTCTTT.

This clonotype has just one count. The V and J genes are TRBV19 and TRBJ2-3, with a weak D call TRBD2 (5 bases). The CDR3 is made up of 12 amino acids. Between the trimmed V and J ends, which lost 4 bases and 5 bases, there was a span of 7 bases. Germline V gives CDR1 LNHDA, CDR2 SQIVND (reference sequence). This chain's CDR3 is CASSTEEDTQYF. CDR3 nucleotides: TGTGCCAGTAGTACGGAGGAAGATACGCAGTATTTT.

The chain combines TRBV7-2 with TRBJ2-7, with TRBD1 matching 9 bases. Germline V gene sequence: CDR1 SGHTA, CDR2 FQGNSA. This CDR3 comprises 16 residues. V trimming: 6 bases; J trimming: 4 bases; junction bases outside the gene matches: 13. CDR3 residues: CASRKGSGQGTYEQYF. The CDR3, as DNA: TGTGCCAGCAGAAAGGGGTCGGGACAGGGTACGTACGAGCAGTACTTC.

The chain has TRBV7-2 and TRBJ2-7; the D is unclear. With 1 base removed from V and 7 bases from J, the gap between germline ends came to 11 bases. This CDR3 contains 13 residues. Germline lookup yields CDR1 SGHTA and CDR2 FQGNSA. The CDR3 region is CASSLGVAREQYF. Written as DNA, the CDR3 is TGTGCCAGCAGCTTAGGTGTGGCGCGGGAGCAGTACTTC.

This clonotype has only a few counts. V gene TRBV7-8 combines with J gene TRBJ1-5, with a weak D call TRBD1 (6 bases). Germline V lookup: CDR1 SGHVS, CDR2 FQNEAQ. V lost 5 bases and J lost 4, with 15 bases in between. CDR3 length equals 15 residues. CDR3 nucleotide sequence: TGTGCCAGCAGCACGATAGGACAGCTAAATCAGCCCCAGCATTTT. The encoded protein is CASSTIGQLNQPQHF.

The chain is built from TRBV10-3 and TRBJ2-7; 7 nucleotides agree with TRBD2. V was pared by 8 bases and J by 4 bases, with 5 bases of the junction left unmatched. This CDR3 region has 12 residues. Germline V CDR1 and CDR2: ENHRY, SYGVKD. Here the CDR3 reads CAIGGERYEQYF. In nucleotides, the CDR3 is TGTGCCATCGGGGGGGAGAGGTACGAGCAGTACTTC.

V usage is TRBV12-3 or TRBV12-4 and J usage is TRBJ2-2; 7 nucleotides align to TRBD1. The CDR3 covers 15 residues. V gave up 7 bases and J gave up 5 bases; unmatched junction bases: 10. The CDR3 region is CASTPQGRVTGELFF. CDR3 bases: TGTGCCAGCACTCCACAGGGGCGTGTTACCGGGGAGCTGTTTTTT.

The CDR3 loop is CASTLRIAAYSYEQYF. The CDR3 nucleotides are TGTGCCAGCACCCTTAGGATCGCTGCCTATTCCTACGAGCAGTACTTC. The chain links TRBV7-8 to TRBJ2-7; D not certain. Germline lookup yields CDR1 SGHVS and CDR2 FQNEAQ. With 7 bases removed from V and 1 base from J, the gap between germline ends came to 20 bases. The CDR3 contains 16 residues.

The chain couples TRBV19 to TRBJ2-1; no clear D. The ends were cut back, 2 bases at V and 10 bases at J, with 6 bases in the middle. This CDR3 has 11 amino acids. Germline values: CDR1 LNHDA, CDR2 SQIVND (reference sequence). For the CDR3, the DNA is TGTGCCAGTAGTATATGGCACGAGCAGTTCTTC. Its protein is CASSIWHEQFF.

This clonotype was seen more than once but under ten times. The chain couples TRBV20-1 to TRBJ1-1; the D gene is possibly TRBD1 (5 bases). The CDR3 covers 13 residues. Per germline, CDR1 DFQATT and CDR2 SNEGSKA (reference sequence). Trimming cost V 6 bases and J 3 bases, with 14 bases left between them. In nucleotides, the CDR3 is TGCAGTGCAACTCGGGGCGCGGACACTGAAGCTTTCTTT. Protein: CSATRGADTEAFF.

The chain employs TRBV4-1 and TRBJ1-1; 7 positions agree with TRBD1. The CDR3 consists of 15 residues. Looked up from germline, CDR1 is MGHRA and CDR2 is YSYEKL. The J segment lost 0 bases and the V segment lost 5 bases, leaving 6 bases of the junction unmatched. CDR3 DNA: TGCGCCAGCAGCGTGCGGGACAGTTTGAACACTGAAGCTTTCTTT. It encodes CASSVRDSLNTEAFF.

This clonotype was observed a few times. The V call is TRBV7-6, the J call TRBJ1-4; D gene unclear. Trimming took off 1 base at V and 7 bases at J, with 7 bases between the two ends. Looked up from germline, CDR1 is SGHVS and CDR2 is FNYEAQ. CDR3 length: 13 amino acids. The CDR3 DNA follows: TGTGCCAGCAGCTTAGTTCGCGCTGAAAAACTGTTTTTT. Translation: CASSLVRAEKLFF.